The subject of this entry is one TCR beta chain. As yet, its antigen is unknown. These data belong to a study of response to subunit inactivated influenza vaccine. Study-level points and caveats: Every seasonal influenza vaccination brings in few new T cells, the authors suggested.

CDR3 size: 15 residues. The germline CDR1 and CDR2 sequences are MDHEN and SYDVKM. The V and J ends lost 5 bases and 4 bases, in that order; junction bases with no gene match: 9. A single record per CDR3 protein comes from TCRdb applying MiXCR to the RT-PCR reads. In the table there are 590,000 or so distinct CDR3 sequences, 12% to 15% of which are singletons. The V call is TRBV28, the J call TRBJ1-1; 8 bases map to TRBD1. The clonotype was recovered from a middle-aged man who received an inactivated influenza vaccine. The sequences come from PBMCs from blood, collected 14 days before vaccination. CDR3 residues: CASSPDRARTTEAFF. CDR3 coding DNA: TGTGCCAGCAGTCCGGACAGGGCCAGGACCACTGAAGCTTTCTTT.